This TCR beta chain was found in a study of cytomegalovirus exposure and HLA in healthy donors. This PCR relied on a set of 60 Vbeta primers and 13 Jbeta primers. Produced via immunoSEQ multiplex PCR; TCRdb's table is partial and in-frame only. The table includes roughly 130,000 clones, roughly 88% detected once. The V gene end was trimmed by 0 bases and the J gene end by 4 bases; junction bases not matched to a gene: 6. In germline, CDR1 is SGHTS, CDR2 YDEGEE. This CDR3 spans 15 amino acids. The chain recombines TRBV5-8 with TRBJ2-7; 8 bases map to TRBD1. The receptor comes from a man aged 45-60 years in good health and CMV-seronegative. The specimen was PBMCs. The CDR3 reads CASSLAQGAYYEQYF. CDR3 nucleotides: TGTGCCAGCAGCTTGGCTCAGGGGGCATATTACGAGCAGTACTTC.